What follows are 20 T cell receptor beta chains derived from one specimen sequenced in a study of blood T cell repertoires in COVID-19. Profiling relied on immunoSEQ multiplex PCR, and the TCRdb table lists in-frame clones only, not all of them. This table holds 250,000 to 300,000 clones, 80% to 85% found once. Sequencing input: PBMCs or T cells enriched from blood (not recorded which). These receptors came from a middle-aged man who had been exposed to COVID-19.

V is TRBV9 and J is TRBJ2-1; D is perhaps TRBD2 (5 bases). Germline V lookup: CDR1 SGDLS, CDR2 YYNGEE. Trimming cost V 0 bases and J 9 bases, with 13 bases left between them. CDR3 size: 14 residues. The CDR3 DNA reads as TGTGCCAGCAGCGTAGGAGTTGAGGGCGGTGAGCAGTTCTTC. This encodes CASSVGVEGGEQFF.

The V gene is TRBV15, the J gene TRBJ2-1; 9 bases line up with TRBD1. Trimming removed 5 bases from V and 1 base from J; junction bases left unmatched: 9. CDR3 length: 17 amino acids. Germline lookup yields CDR1 LNHNV and CDR2 YYDKDF (reference sequence). The CDR3 protein is CATSLHGGTGSYNEQFF. Written as DNA, the CDR3 is TGTGCCACCAGCTTACATGGGGGGACAGGGTCCTACAATGAGCAGTTCTTC.

The chain uses TRBV9 and TRBJ1-2, with 8 bases lining up with TRBD1. This CDR3 contains 13 residues. The trim removed 4 bases at V and 3 bases at J, leaving 2 bases unmatched. Germline V gene sequence: CDR1 SGDLS, CDR2 YYNGEE. The CDR3 nucleotides read TGTGCCAGCAGCCAGGGACAGGACTATGGCTACACCTTC. It is translated as CASSQGQDYGYTF. Full variable domain (rest looked up from reference TRBV9 and TRBJ1-2): DSGVTQTPKHLITATGQRVTLRCSPRSGDLSVYWYQQSLDQGLQFLIQYYNGEERAKGNILERFSAQQFPDLHSELNLSSLELGDSALYFCASSQGQDYGYTFGSGTRLTVV.

V is TRBV6-5 and J is TRBJ1-2; a possible D gene is TRBD1 (5 bases). Germline CDR1 and CDR2: MNHEY and SVGAGI. CDR3 length: 13 residues. The germline V and J ends were trimmed by 7 bases and 4 bases, with 13 bases remaining between them. As DNA, the CDR3 is TGTGCCAGCACGGAGGGACGGAGCTATGGCTACACCTTC. The encoded protein is CASTEGRSYGYTF.

The chain recombines TRBV27 with TRBJ1-4, with D hard to call. This CDR3 spans 16 amino acids. V lost 4 bases, J lost 8 bases, and 20 bases lay in between. CDR1 is MNHEY, CDR2 SMNVEV, per germline (reference sequence). Written as DNA, the CDR3 is TGTGCCAGCAGTTCTTCCGGGAGGACCGGCGGGGAAAAACTGTTTTTT. Translation gives CASSSSGRTGGEKLFF.

The J gene is TRBJ1-1, the V gene TRBV3-1 (or the pseudogene TRBV3-2); a possible D gene is TRBD1 (6 bases). Per germline, CDR1 LGHDT and CDR2 YNNKEL (reference sequence). This CDR3 has 13 amino acids. V was shortened by 4 bases and J by 8 bases, with 14 bases between the two germline ends. CDR3: CASSLLGQSEAFF. In DNA, the CDR3 is TGTGCCAGCAGCCTCTTAGGACAGTCAGAAGCTTTCTTT.

This clone showed up just once. The chain employs TRBV5-5 and TRBJ1-2; 8 nucleotides line up with TRBD1. Trimming removed 1 base from V and 6 bases from J; junction bases left unmatched: 14. Germline CDR1 is SGHKS and CDR2 is YYEKEE (reference sequence). The CDR3 runs 17 residues. CDR3 in DNA: TGTGCCAGCAGCTTGTTGGCCGGGACCAGGGGGCGTGATGGCTACACCTTC. This translates into CASSLLAGTRGRDGYTF.

The chain joins TRBV30 to TRBJ1-2, with no clear D. CDR1 and CDR2 (germline): GTSNPN, SVGIG (reference sequence). V lost 1 base to trimming and J lost 0 bases, with 18 bases between them. CDR3 length: 17 residues. The CDR3 loop is CAWSAIPGWRPNYGYTF. As DNA, the CDR3 is TGTGCCTGGAGTGCAATACCCGGCTGGAGGCCTAACTATGGCTACACCTTC.

This clone appeared once. The chain recombines TRBV7-9 with TRBJ1-2, with 8 bases matching TRBD1. Germline CDR1 and CDR2: SEHNR and FQNEAQ (reference sequence). This CDR3 is 15 amino acids long. Losses at the gene ends were 0 bases for V and 6 bases for J; bases not matched to a gene: 6. The CDR3 coding sequence is TGTGCCAGCAGCTTAGCCTATGACAGGGGCAATGGCTACACCTTC. Protein: CASSLAYDRGNGYTF.

The chain carries TRBV7-3 and TRBJ1-2; 7 bases agree with TRBD1. This CDR3 spans 14 amino acids. Germline trimming cut 1 base from V and 6 bases from J; bases unmatched to any gene: 5. The V gene's germline CDR1 is SGHTA and CDR2 FQGTGA. The CDR3 loop reads CASSLNGQEDGYTF. CDR3 DNA: TGTGCCAGCAGCTTAAACGGACAGGAGGATGGCTACACCTTC.

There are a few counts of this clone. This chain links TRBV4-1 with TRBJ2-2, with D uncertain. Germline lookup yields CDR1 MGHRA and CDR2 YSYEKL. This CDR3 contains 17 residues. V was clipped by 1 base and J by 6 bases, with 18 bases between them. This CDR3 is CASSQADMGLVSGELFF. CDR3 nucleotides: TGCGCCAGCAGCCAAGCTGACATGGGCCTTGTCTCCGGGGAGCTGTTTTTT.

The chain links TRBV12-3 or TRBV12-4 to TRBJ1-2, with 7 bases lining up with TRBD1. V shed 6 bases and J 6 bases; nucleotides not matched to a gene: 4. The CDR3 length is 12 residues. The CDR3 here is CASSDRVHGYTF. The CDR3 region has the DNA TGTGCCAGCAGCGACAGGGTCCATGGCTACACCTTC.

This clone showed up just a few times. J is TRBJ2-5 and V is TRBV7-9; D is possibly TRBD2 (5 bases). The ends were cut back, 1 base at V and 3 bases at J, with 9 bases in the middle. This CDR3 contains 14 residues. From germline, CDR1 is SEHNR and CDR2 FQNEAQ (reference sequence). The CDR3 sequence is CASSLVALEETQYF. CDR3 DNA sequence: TGTGCCAGCAGCTTAGTAGCGTTAGAAGAGACCCAGTACTTC.

The chain has TRBV6-5 and TRBJ1-1; D gene unclear. V was clipped by 11 bases and J by 0 bases, with 13 bases between them. This CDR3 has 13 amino acids. CDR1 and CDR2 from the germline V gene are MNHEY and SVGAGI. The chain's CDR3 is CAAEAVMNTEAFF. The CDR3 bases are TGTGCCGCCGAGGCGGTTATGAACACTGAAGCTTTCTTT.

The V and J genes are TRBV7-8 and TRBJ2-3; 12 positions match TRBD2. In germline, CDR1 is SGHVS, CDR2 FQNEAQ. CDR3 size: 16 residues. With 5 bases clipped from V and 4 bases from J, the junction kept 7 bases outside the gene matches. CDR3 sequence (DNA): TGTGCCAGCAGCAGAGAGACTAGCGGGAGAGCAGATACGCAGTATTTT. Translating gives CASSRETSGRADTQYF.

Note on this clone: One junction end does not reproduce the germline sequence, and a read error may be involved. The V gene is TRBV14, the J gene TRBJ2-1; D uncertain. The CDR3 consists of 14 residues. Germline V gene lookup returns CDR1 SGHDN and CDR2 FVKESK. In DNA, the CDR3 is TGTGCCAGCAGCGAAGACCACTTCTACAATGAGCAGTTCTTC. Translated, it gives CASSEDHFYNEQFF.

This clone has only one observation. This rearrangement joins TRBV4-1 to TRBJ1-1, with D possibly being TRBD1 (5 bases). The CDR3 is made up of 14 amino acids. Looked up from germline, CDR1 is MGHRA and CDR2 is YSYEKL. V was clipped by 7 bases and J by 1 base, with 13 bases between them. CDR3 protein: CASTFDSANTEAFF. The CDR3 DNA sequence: TGCGCCAGCACCTTTGACAGTGCGAACACTGAAGCTTTCTTT.

The rearrangement links TRBV6-4 to TRBJ2-3; TRBD2 agrees at 8 bases. This CDR3 contains 13 residues. Germline V lookup: CDR1 MRHNA, CDR2 SNTAGT. Trimming cost V 4 bases and J 5 bases; bases outside gene matches: 2. The CDR3 nucleotides read TGTGCCAGCAGTGGCGGGAGGAGAGATACGCAGTATTTT. As protein: CASSGGRRDTQYF.

The CDR3 is CASSEGLDSSTDTQYF. Written as DNA, the CDR3 is TGCGCCAGCAGCGAGGGACTAGACTCTAGCACAGATACGCAGTATTTT. The V and J genes are TRBV5-1 and TRBJ2-3; TRBD2 matches at 8 bases. Germline V gene data show CDR1 as SGHRS and CDR2 as YFSETQ. The CDR3 totals 16 residues. J lost 0 bases, V lost 4 bases, and 7 bases had no gene match.

This sequence joins TRBV3-1 (or the pseudogene TRBV3-2) and TRBJ2-5; 7 bases align to TRBD2. V lost 4 bases and J lost 1; bases outside the gene matches: 30. From germline, CDR1 is LGHDT and CDR2 YNNKEL (reference sequence). CDR3 length: 23 residues. CDR3 DNA sequence: TGTGCCAGCAGCCTTTGGGGCCATTCGATTTTCTCAGCGGGAAGGCGGGTCCAAGAGACCCAGTACTTC. It codes for CASSLWGHSIFSAGRRVQETQYF.